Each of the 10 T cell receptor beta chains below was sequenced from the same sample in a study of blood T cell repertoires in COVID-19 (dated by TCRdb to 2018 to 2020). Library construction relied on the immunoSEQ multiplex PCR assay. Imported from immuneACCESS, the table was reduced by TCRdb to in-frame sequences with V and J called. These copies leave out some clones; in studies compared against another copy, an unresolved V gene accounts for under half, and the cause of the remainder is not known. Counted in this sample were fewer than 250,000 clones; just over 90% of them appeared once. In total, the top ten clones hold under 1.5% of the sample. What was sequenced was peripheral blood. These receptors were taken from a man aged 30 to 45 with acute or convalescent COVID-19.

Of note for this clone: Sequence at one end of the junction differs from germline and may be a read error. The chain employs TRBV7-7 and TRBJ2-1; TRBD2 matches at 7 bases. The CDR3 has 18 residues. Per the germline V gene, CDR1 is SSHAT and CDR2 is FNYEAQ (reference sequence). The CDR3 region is CASSSSMVGEGHPSEQFF. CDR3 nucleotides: TGTGCTAGCAGCTCCTCGATGGTTGGGGAGGGCCATCCTAGTGAGCAGTTCTTC.

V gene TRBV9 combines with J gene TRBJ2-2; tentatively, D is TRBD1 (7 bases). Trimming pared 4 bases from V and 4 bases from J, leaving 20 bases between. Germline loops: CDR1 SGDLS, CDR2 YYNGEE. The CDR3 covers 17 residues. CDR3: CASSLRKGAGSTGELFF. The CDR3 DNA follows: TGTGCCAGCAGCCTCCGAAAGGGGGCGGGGAGCACCGGGGAGCTGTTTTTT.

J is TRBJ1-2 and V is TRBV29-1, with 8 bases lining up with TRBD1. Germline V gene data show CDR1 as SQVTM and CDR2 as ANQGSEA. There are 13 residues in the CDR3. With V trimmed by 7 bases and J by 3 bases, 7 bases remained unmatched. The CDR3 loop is CSASPTGDYGYTF. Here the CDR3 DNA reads TGCAGCGCTAGCCCGACAGGGGACTATGGCTACACCTTC.

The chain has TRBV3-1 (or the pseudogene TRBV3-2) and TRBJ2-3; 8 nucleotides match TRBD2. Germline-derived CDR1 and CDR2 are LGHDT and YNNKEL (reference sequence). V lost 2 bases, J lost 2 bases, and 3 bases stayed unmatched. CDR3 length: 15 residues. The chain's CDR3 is CASSQTSGPTDTQYF. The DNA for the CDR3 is TGTGCCAGCAGCCAAACTAGCGGACCCACAGATACGCAGTATTTT.

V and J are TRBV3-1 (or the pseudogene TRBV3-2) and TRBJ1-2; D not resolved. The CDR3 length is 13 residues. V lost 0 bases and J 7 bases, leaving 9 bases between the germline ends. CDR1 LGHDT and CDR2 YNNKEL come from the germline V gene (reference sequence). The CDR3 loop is CASSQEVRAGYTF. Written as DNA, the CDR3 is TGTGCCAGCAGCCAAGAGGTGAGGGCTGGCTACACCTTC.

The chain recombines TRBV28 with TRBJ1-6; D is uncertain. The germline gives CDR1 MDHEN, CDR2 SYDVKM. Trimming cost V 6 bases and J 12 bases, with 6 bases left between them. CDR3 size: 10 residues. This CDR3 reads CASRGGPLHF. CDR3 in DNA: TGTGCCAGCAGGGGAGGACCCCTCCACTTT.

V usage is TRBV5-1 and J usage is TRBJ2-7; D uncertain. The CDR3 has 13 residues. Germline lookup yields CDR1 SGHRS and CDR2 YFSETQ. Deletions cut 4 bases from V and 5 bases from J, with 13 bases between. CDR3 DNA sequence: TGCGCCAGCAGCCTTCCATCAATAGACGAGCAGTACTTC. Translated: CASSLPSIDEQYF.

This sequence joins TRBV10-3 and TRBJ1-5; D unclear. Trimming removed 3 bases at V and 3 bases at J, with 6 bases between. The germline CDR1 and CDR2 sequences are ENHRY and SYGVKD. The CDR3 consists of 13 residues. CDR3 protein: CAISDGLNQPQHF. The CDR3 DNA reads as TGTGCCATCAGTGATGGGCTCAATCAGCCCCAGCATTTT.

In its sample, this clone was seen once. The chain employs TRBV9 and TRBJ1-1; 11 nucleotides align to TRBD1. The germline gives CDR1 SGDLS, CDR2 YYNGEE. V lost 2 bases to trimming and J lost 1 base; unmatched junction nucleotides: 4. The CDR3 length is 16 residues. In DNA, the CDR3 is TGTGCCAGCAGCGTCACCGGGACAGGGGGGAACACTGAAGCTTTCTTT. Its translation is CASSVTGTGGNTEAFF. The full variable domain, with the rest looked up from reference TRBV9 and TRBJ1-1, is DSGVTQTPKHLITATGQRVTLRCSPRSGDLSVYWYQQSLDQGLQFLIQYYNGEERAKGNILERFSAQQFPDLHSELNLSSLELGDSALYFCASSVTGTGGNTEAFFGQGTRLTVV.

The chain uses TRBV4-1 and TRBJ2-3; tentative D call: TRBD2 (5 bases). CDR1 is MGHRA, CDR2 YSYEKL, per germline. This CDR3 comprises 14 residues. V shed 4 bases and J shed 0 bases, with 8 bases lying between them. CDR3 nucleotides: TGCGCCAGCAGCCCCAAGCGGAGCACAGATACGCAGTATTTT. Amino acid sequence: CASSPKRSTDTQYF.